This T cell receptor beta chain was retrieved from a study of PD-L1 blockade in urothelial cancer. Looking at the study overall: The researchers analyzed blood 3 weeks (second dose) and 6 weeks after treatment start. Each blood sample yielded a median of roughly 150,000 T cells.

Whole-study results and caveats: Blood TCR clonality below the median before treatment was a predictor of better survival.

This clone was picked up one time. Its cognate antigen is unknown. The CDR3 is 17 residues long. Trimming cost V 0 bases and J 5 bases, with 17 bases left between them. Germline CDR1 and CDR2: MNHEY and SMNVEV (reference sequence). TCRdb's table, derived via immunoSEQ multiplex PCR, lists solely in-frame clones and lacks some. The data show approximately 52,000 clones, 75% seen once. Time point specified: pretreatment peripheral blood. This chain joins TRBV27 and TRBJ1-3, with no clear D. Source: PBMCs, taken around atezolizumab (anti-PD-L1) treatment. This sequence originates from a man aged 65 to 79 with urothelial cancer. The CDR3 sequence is CASSLSFYSTRRNTIYF. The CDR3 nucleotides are TGTGCCAGCAGTTTATCCTTCTATTCAACCAGGAGAAACACCATATATTTT.